Sequencing of this T cell receptor beta chain was carried out in a study of T cells in Graves' hyperthyroidism and ophthalmopathy. Template material for amplifying TCR beta CDR3 regions consisted of RNA transcripts. When the TCR CDR3 underwent first-round RT-PCR, the HTBI primer set was used. TCRdb analysed the multiplex PCR reads with MiXCR anew, one entry per CDR3 protein. The data contain 300,000 to 450,000 distinct CDR3 sequences, roughly 13% of them singletons. Diagnosis of hyperthyroidism was new in patients aged 18 to 65, and its duration was under 2 months. This clonotype was counted many times. The antigen remains unidentified. Study-level results: Blood also showed most of the thyroid clonotypes that were expanded above 0.001. With a median lead of roughly 6.8 months before onset, the model predicted ophthalmopathy.

This TCR came from a woman aged 55-69 years with Graves' hyperthyroidism. What was sequenced was blood.

Here the CDR3 DNA reads TGTGCCAGCAGTTCCCCCCTTTCTAGTGCCGGGGAGCTGTTTTTT. Its protein is CASSSPLSSAGELFF. The chain couples TRBV27 to TRBJ2-2; no reliable D call. CDR1 and CDR2 (germline): MNHEY, SMNVEV (reference sequence). The CDR3 spans 15 residues. The germline V and J ends were trimmed by 4 bases and 6 bases, with 15 bases remaining between them.